These T cell receptor beta chains were read from a single sample in a study of OX40 agonist ivuxolimab in advanced cancers. Libraries were prepared by immunoSEQ multiplex PCR; TCRdb keeps only in-frame clonotypes and omits some of them. Of 25,000 to 30,000 clones listed, 80% were seen once; the top ten hold 11%. This specimen consisted of CD4+ or CD8+ T cells sorted from blood, obtained in a trial of the OX40 agonist ivuxolimab. The receptors originated from an adult with an advanced solid tumor such as melanoma, head and neck, liver or kidney cancer. The CDR3 runs from the conserved cysteine through the conserved F or W. Fields, in order: clone size, D gene, J gene, V gene, CDR3 length, CDR3 DNA, CDR3 protein. D genes are given only for firm matches. Clone sizes are given selectively: once, few, many, or a class where the clone is expanded.

-,-,TRBJ2-2,TRBV4-2,13,TGTGCCAGCAGCCCAGGGGTCACCGGGGAGCTGTTTTTT,CASSPGVTGELFF
-,-,TRBJ2-6,TRBV5-1,15,TGCGCCAGCAGCTGGAGGACCGCAGGGGCCAACGTCCTGACTTTC,CASSWRTAGANVLTF
-,TRBD1,TRBJ1-2,TRBV7-2,13,TGTGCCAGCAGCCTCCGGGACAGCGATGGCTACACCTTC,CASSLRDSDGYTF
-,-,TRBJ1-1,TRBV19,11,TGTGCCAGTAGTATAGAGGGTGAGGCTTTCTTT,CASSIEGEAFF
-,TRBD1,TRBJ2-5,TRBV4-1,15,TGCGCCAGCCGCGGCCGGACAGGTTCCGGAGAGACCCAGTACTTC,CASRGRTGSGETQYF
once,-,TRBJ2-2,TRBV9,17,TGTGCCAGCAGCGCCGGACTAGGTGTATACAGGGCCGGGGAGCTGTTTTTT,CASSAGLGVYRAGELFF
-,TRBD2,TRBJ2-5,TRBV5-1,16,TGCGCCAGCAGCAAGACTAGCGGGGGGCCGGGGGAGACCCAGTACTTC,CASSKTSGGPGETQYF
-,TRBD1,TRBJ1-6,TRBV27,15,TGTGCCAGCAGCCTGTATACAGGGGCTGATTCACCCCTCCACTTT,CASSLYTGADSPLHF
once,TRBD1,TRBJ2-5,TRBV27,14,TGTGCCAGCAGCTCCAGGGGGCTCGGTGAGACCCAGTACTTC,CASSSRGLGETQYF
-,-,TRBJ1-1,TRBV11-3,14,TGTGCCAGCAGCTTAGGGGGCCTGAACACTGAAGCTTTCTTT,CASSLGGLNTEAFF
-,TRBD1,TRBJ1-3,TRBV9,15,TGTGCCAGCAGCGTAGGGACAGGCAGTGGAAACACCATATATTTT,CASSVGTGSGNTIYF
-,-,TRBJ2-7,TRBV5-1,14,TGCGCCAGCAGCTTGGGAAGTTACGACTACGAGCAGTACTTC,CASSLGSYDYEQYF
-,TRBD1,TRBJ2-7,TRBV6-1,13,TGTGCCAGCAGCCAAGACAGGGCCTACGAGCAGTACTTC,CASSQDRAYEQYF
-,-,TRBJ1-5,TRBV19,14,TGTGCCAGTAGTCCCCGACCCGATAATCAGCCCCAGCATTTT,CASSPRPDNQPQHF
-,TRBD1,TRBJ2-2,TRBV28,15,TGTGCCAGCAGTTCCGGGACAGGGATAACCGGGGAGCTGTTTTTT,CASSSGTGITGELFF
-,TRBD1,TRBJ1-1,TRBV5-1,13,TGCGCCAGCAGCCCCGGGACAGAGATTGAAGCTTTCTTT,CASSPGTEIEAFF
-,-,TRBJ2-7,TRBV5-1,14,TGCGCCAGCAGCTTGTCTGGGGGGGCCGGGGAGCAGTACTTC,CASSLSGGAGEQYF
-,-,TRBJ2-7,TRBV7-3,13,TGTGCCAGCAGCCCCGGGGGAGGCTACGAGCAGTACTTC,CASSPGGGYEQYF
-,-,TRBJ2-6,TRBV6-5,14,TGTGCCAGCGGGACCCACTCTGGGGCCAACGTCCTGACTTTC,CASGTHSGANVLTF
-,TRBD1,TRBJ2-1,TRBV9,15,TGTGCCAGCAGCGTAGAGGGGACAGGGGACAATGAGCAGTTCTTC,CASSVEGTGDNEQFF
-,-,TRBJ2-3,TRBV20-1,11,TGCAGTGCTAGAGAGGTAGATACGCAGTATTTT,CSAREVDTQYF
-,-,TRBJ2-7,TRBV25-1,15,TGTGCCAGCAGTGAGTCGACAGCTATCACCTACGAGCAGTACTTC,CASSESTAITYEQYF
few,-,TRBJ2-7,TRBV7-9,11,TGTGCCAGCAGTGGAGTCTACGAGCAGTACTTC,CASSGVYEQYF
-,-,TRBJ2-1,TRBV6-6,14,TGTGCCAGCAGTTACTCCAGGGGCTACAATGAGCAGTTCTTC,CASSYSRGYNEQFF
once,-,TRBJ2-2,TRBV19,14,TGTGCCAGTAGTATCGTAATAGGGGCCGGGGAGCTGTTTTTT,CASSIVIGAGELFF
-,-,TRBJ1-1,TRBV7-1,14,TGTGCCAGCAGTTTTTGGGATGGGAAGACTGAAGCTTTCTTT,CASSFWDGKTEAFF
-,TRBD1,TRBJ1-1,TRBV10-3,13,TGTGCCTGCCAGACAGGGGGCGGAGAGGGAGCTTTCTTT,CACQTGGGEGAFF
-,-,TRBJ1-6,TRBV4-1,18,TGCGCCAGCAGCCAAGATTATTCGTCGCGGGGAAGGGTTACACCCCTCCACTTT,CASSQDYSSRGRVTPLHF
-,TRBD2,TRBJ2-7,TRBV9,15,TGTGCCAGCAGCCCGAGCGGGGGCAACTCCTACGAGCAGTACTTC,CASSPSGGNSYEQYF
-,-,TRBJ2-5,TRBV7-2,13,TGTGCCAGCAGCTTAGAAGTAGCCGAGACCCAGTACTTC,CASSLEVAETQYF
-,TRBD2,TRBJ2-1,TRBV9,16,TGTGCCAGCAGCGTAGGCGGGGGAACCTCCTACAATGAGCAGTTCTTC,CASSVGGGTSYNEQFF
-,-,TRBJ2-1,TRBV7-9,15,TGTGCCACACCGCATGACTTGGACGGGCGGAATGAGCAGTTCTTC,CATPHDLDGRNEQFF
-,-,TRBJ2-1,TRBV5-1,16,TGCGCCAGCAGTTCGTCCAGGGCGGCCTCCTACAATGAGCAGTTCTTC,CASSSSRAASYNEQFF
-,-,TRBJ2-3,TRBV11-2,11,TGTGCCAGCAGCTTAGTTCATACGCAGTATTTT,CASSLVHTQYF
-,-,TRBJ2-7,TRBV7-9,13,TGTGCCAGCAGCTTAGGAGCCTCCTACGAGCAGTACTTC,CASSLGASYEQYF
-,TRBD1,TRBJ1-2,TRBV2,16,TGTGCCAGTGCGCATGGGACAGGGGTCCCTTCCTATGGCTACACCTTC,CASAHGTGVPSYGYTF
few,-,TRBJ1-6,TRBV6-5,14,TGTGCCAGCAAAGAGGGGGTCCATAATTCACCCCTCCACTTT,CASKEGVHNSPLHF
-,TRBD2,TRBJ2-1,TRBV7-8,16,TGTGCCAGCAGCTCCTTAGCGGGGGGAATTTACAATGAGCAGTTCTTC,CASSSLAGGIYNEQFF
medium-sized,TRBD1,TRBJ2-7,TRBV5-3,17,TGTGCCAGAAGCCCCCTCGGGGGACAGGGAAGTCTTTACGAGCAGTACTTC,CARSPLGGQGSLYEQYF
-,TRBD1,TRBJ2-1,TRBV6-6,15,TGTGCCAGCAGGAATACAGGGGGTTTTAGCAATGAGCAGTTCTTC,CASRNTGGFSNEQFF